These 2 T cell receptor beta chains share one sample of origin, sequenced in a study of human T cells and chemical hapten exposure. One entry per CDR3 protein, called by TCRdb with MiXCR from the RACE reads. The sample carries roughly 380,000 distinct CDR3 sequences, 4.5% to 5.5% recorded once. Noted time point: pre-sensitization, week 0. Indicated treatment: therapeutic diphenylcyclopropenone sensitization with weekly scalp DPC. Sequenced here: whole blood, sampled in connection with sensitization to the hapten diphenylcyclopropenone (DPC). These receptors came from a woman aged 45-60 years with alopecia areata. Some clones in this sample may be carry-over from other donors' samples.

V gene TRBV10-3 combines with J gene TRBJ2-7, with 10 bases lining up with TRBD1. Trimming cost V 0 bases and J 6 bases; bases outside gene matches: 8. Per the germline V gene, CDR1 is ENHRY and CDR2 is SYGVKD. This CDR3 spans 16 amino acids. The CDR3 region is CAISESQGQGVREQYF. CDR3 nucleotide sequence: TGTGCCATCAGTGAGTCTCAAGGACAGGGGGTTCGCGAGCAGTACTTC.

In its sample, this clonotype was seen a few times. This chain connects TRBV29-1 to TRBJ1-1; 7 nucleotides agree with TRBD1. The J segment lost 8 bases and the V segment lost 2 bases, leaving 8 bases of the junction unmatched. There are 13 residues in the CDR3. Looked up from germline, CDR1 is SQVTM and CDR2 is ANQGSEA. The CDR3 loop is CSVEPGQQTEAFF. The DNA for the CDR3 is TGCAGCGTTGAACCGGGACAGCAGACAGAAGCTTTCTTT.